This TCR beta chain was identified in a study of blood T cell repertoires in COVID-19. Study overall: T cells, B-cell-depleted T cells, or PBMCs supplied cDNA or gDNA.

As handled by the study authors: Reference gene primers were amplified, and this amplification served to estimate nucleated cell counts. Clones were read by immunoSEQ multiplex PCR, and TCRdb kept only the in-frame ones, dropping some. V and J calls and clone size come straight from that table; D and trimming were deduced from the DNA. Here the sample spans around 250,000 clones, over 75% being singletons. The germline V gene has CDR1 KGHSH and CDR2 LQKENI. Trimming cost V 0 bases and J 1 base, with 9 bases left between them. The length of the CDR3 is 15 residues. The rearrangement links TRBV18 to TRBJ1-2; D remains unclear. Sequenced input: peripheral blood. The source of this sequence is a man between 50 and 59 years old with active or convalescent COVID-19. The DNA for the CDR3 is TGTGCCAGCTCACCACCCTTCTCCTTTAACTATGGCTACACCTTC. Protein product: CASSPPFSFNYGYTF.